This T cell receptor beta chain originates from a study of neurological immune-mediated disorders. Looking at the study overall: Secondary progressive cases numbered 3 among the approximately 35 multiple sclerosis patients, while the other 31 were relapsing-remitting.

The study, taken as a whole, reports: Subjects shared no identical expanded-clone CDR3 amino acid sequences, suggesting private TCR-beta repertoires in all groups.

V shed 3 bases and J shed 1 base, with 23 bases lying between them. Germline V lookup: CDR1 DFQATT, CDR2 SNEGSKA (reference sequence). This CDR3 is 18 amino acids long. The cDNA was generated through 5'RACE incorporating 10-nucleotide random UMIs. TCRdb used MiXCR to reprocess the 5' RACE reads, holding one entry per CDR3 protein. The sample has around 70,000 distinct CDR3 sequences, 5.2% seen once; the top ten hold 2.5% to 3%. Where libraries were unsorted, they were derived from 2 million PBMCs stored at -80 degrees C. This clonotype was detected many times. What it binds is not known. The clonotype originates from a woman in her thirties with multiple sclerosis. The sequenced sample was PBMCs. The chain carries TRBV20-1 and TRBJ2-3; the D gene is possibly TRBD2 (7 bases). The CDR3 DNA sequence: TGCAGTGCTAGGGCCCCCACCGGGGGGCCACAAGGCACAGATACGCAGTATTTT. It translates to CSARAPTGGPQGTDTQYF.